The 20 T cell receptor beta chains listed next were all sequenced from one sample in a study of blood T cells in healthy people across ages. Primed by a sample-barcoded 5' primer and a J-beta primer mix, a second PCR proceeded for 7 to 11 cycles. TCRdb used MiXCR to reprocess the 5' RACE reads, holding one entry per CDR3 protein. The table records about 2 million distinct CDR3 sequences, 40% to 55% of them present only once. The sample comprised blood. The receptors originated from a woman aged 40 to 50 in good health.

This clonotype was observed a few times. The J gene is TRBJ1-2, the V gene TRBV5-1; D is unresolved. Per germline, CDR1 SGHRS and CDR2 YFSETQ. The ends were cut back, 3 bases at V and 4 bases at J, with 13 bases in the middle. This CDR3 contains 14 residues. CDR3 loop: CASSSTVGSYGYTF. CDR3 DNA sequence: TGCGCCAGCAGCTCCACAGTTGGGAGCTATGGCTACACCTTC.

This chain uses TRBV10-3 with TRBJ1-4, with D perhaps TRBD1 (5 bases). Trimming removed 6 bases at V and 2 bases at J, with 7 bases between. Germline-derived CDR1 and CDR2 are ENHRY and SYGVKD. CDR3 length: 13 amino acids. CDR3 in DNA: TGTGCCATCAGCCGACAGACTAATGAAAAACTGTTTTTT. It codes for CAISRQTNEKLFF.

V gene TRBV20-1 combines with J gene TRBJ2-7, with D possibly TRBD1 on 6 matching bases. The CDR3 consists of 13 residues. Between the trimmed V and J ends, which lost 5 bases and 4 bases, there was a span of 15 bases. The V gene's germline CDR1 is DFQATT and CDR2 SNEGSKA (reference sequence). The CDR3 loop is CSAGADRKYEQYF. The DNA for the CDR3 is TGCAGTGCTGGAGCGGACAGAAAGTACGAGCAGTACTTC.

Details on this clonotype: One end of the junction does not line up with germline, which may come from a read error. The CDR3 reads CASSIGTGFGNGQFF. The CDR3 DNA reads as TGTGCCAGCAGCATCGGAACAGGATTTGGCAATGGGCAGTTCTTC. The J gene is TRBJ2-1, the V gene TRBV11-3; possible D gene TRBD1, 5 bases. Looked up from germline, CDR1 is SGHNT and CDR2 is YENEEA. The CDR3 sequence is 15 residues long.

This clonotype was seen a handful of times. The rearrangement uses TRBV4-1 and TRBJ1-1; 7 bases line up with TRBD1. The CDR3 extends over 14 amino acids. Germline values: CDR1 MGHRA, CDR2 YSYEKL. Losses at the gene ends were 5 bases for V and 1 base for J; bases not matched to a gene: 4. The CDR3 region is CASSKGQENTEAFF. CDR3 nucleotide sequence: TGCGCCAGCAGCAAAGGACAGGAGAACACTGAAGCTTTCTTT.

The chain couples TRBV4-3 to TRBJ2-1, with D perhaps being TRBD1 or TRBD2 (5 bases each). CDR3 length equals 19 residues. In germline, CDR1 is LGHNA, CDR2 YSLEER. V lost 2 bases, J lost 5 bases, and 25 bases lay in between. This CDR3 is CASSQPPFPSGDADNEQFF. For the CDR3, the DNA is TGCGCCAGCAGCCAACCGCCCTTCCCTTCCGGGGACGCCGACAATGAGCAGTTCTTC.

This sequence joins TRBV15 and TRBJ2-7; 12 positions match TRBD2. V lost 0 bases to trimming and J lost 0 bases; unmatched junction nucleotides: 9. Germline V gene data show CDR1 as LNHNV and CDR2 as YYDKDF (reference sequence). The CDR3 has 19 amino acids. CDR3 loop: CATSREGTSGPRSSYEQYF. The CDR3 DNA reads TGTGCCACCAGCAGAGAGGGGACTAGCGGGCCTAGGAGCTCCTACGAGCAGTACTTC. Full variable domain (outside the CDR3, taken from reference TRBV15 and TRBJ2-7): DAMVIQNPRYQVTQFGKPVTLSCSQTLNHNVMYWYQQKSSQAPKLLFHYYDKDFNNEADTPDNFQSRRPNTSFCFLDIRSPGLGDTAMYLCATSREGTSGPRSSYEQYFGPGTRLTVT.

This clonotype was counted a few times. The V call is TRBV4-2, the J call TRBJ2-6; 12 nucleotides match TRBD1. The V segment lost 5 bases and the J segment 4 bases; nucleotides outside the gene matches: 9. From germline, CDR1 is LGHNA and CDR2 YNFKEQ. The CDR3 has 18 amino acids. This CDR3 reads CASSLPGQGAVGANVLTF. Here the CDR3 DNA reads TGTGCCAGCAGCTTACCGGGACAGGGGGCGGTAGGGGCCAACGTCCTGACTTTC.

The V and J genes are TRBV5-1 and TRBJ2-4; possible D gene TRBD1, 6 bases. This CDR3 contains 18 residues. Germline V CDR1 and CDR2: SGHRS, YFSETQ. Trimming removed 6 bases at V and 0 bases at J, with 22 bases between. The CDR3 sequence is CASNPRSPDRAAKNIQYF. The CDR3 region has the DNA TGCGCCAGCAACCCCCGGAGCCCGGACAGAGCAGCCAAAAACATTCAGTACTTC.

On this clonotype itself: A junction end diverges from the germline sequence, so it may reflect a read error. The chain uses TRBV7-7 and TRBJ2-5; 7 nucleotides align to TRBD2. This CDR3 is built from 14 residues. Germline CDR1 SSHAT, CDR2 FNYEAQ (reference sequence). CDR3 protein: CASSPKRGGETQYF. Written as DNA, the CDR3 is TGTGCTAGCAGCCCGAAGCGGGGTGGGGAGACCCAGTACTTC.

The chain employs TRBV6-2 or TRBV6-3 and TRBJ1-2, with 7 bases lining up with TRBD1. Germline V gene data show CDR1 as MNHEY and CDR2 as SVGEGT. The J segment lost 2 bases and the V segment lost 2 bases, leaving 11 bases of the junction unmatched. The CDR3 is 17 residues long. CDR3 DNA sequence: TGTGCCAGCAGTTACGTCTCCGGGACAGCGTCCAACTATGGCTACACCTTC. The encoded protein is CASSYVSGTASNYGYTF.

The rearrangement links TRBV14 to TRBJ2-7; D uncertain. CDR1 and CDR2 from the germline V gene are SGHDN and FVKESK. The V and J ends lost 2 bases and 0 bases respectively, with 5 bases between them. The CDR3 is 13 residues long. The CDR3 DNA is TGTGCCAGCAGCCAATACATCTCCTACGAGCAGTACTTC. Its protein product is CASSQYISYEQYF.

This clonotype was observed a handful of times. This rearrangement joins TRBV29-1 to TRBJ1-2, with 9 bases fitting TRBD1. CDR3 size: 17 residues. J lost 4 bases, V lost 4 bases, and 16 bases had no gene match. Germline assignment: CDR1 SQVTM and CDR2 ANQGSEA. The CDR3 nucleotides are TGCAGCGTTGGAGGTCGAGGAGGGACAGGGAATCTCTATGGCTACACCTTC. Its translation: CSVGGRGGTGNLYGYTF.

The chain recombines TRBV5-1 with TRBJ1-2; possible D gene TRBD1, 5 bases. The V end was cut by 3 bases, the J end by 4 bases, with 13 bases between. The CDR3 extends over 14 amino acids. Germline V gives CDR1 SGHRS, CDR2 YFSETQ. The CDR3 DNA reads TGCGCCAGCAGCTGGAACACTGACAGCTATGGCTACACCTTC. Its translation is CASSWNTDSYGYTF.

This clonotype has just a few counts. This chain connects TRBV6-1 to TRBJ2-7; 10 bases agree with TRBD1. This CDR3 is built from 15 residues. The germline gives CDR1 MNHNS, CDR2 SASEGT. Unmatched junction bases numbered 9, after V lost 7 bases and J lost 3 bases. CDR3 in amino acids: CASISGGTGDYEQYF. DNA for the CDR3: TGTGCCAGCATTTCTGGGGGGACAGGGGACTACGAGCAGTACTTC.

The chain links TRBV7-2 to TRBJ2-5, with 8 bases identical to TRBD1. V shed 4 bases, J shed 2 bases, and the junction held 9 bases outside the gene matches. This CDR3 comprises 16 residues. The germline CDR1 and CDR2 sequences are SGHTA and FQGNSA. The CDR3 sequence is CASSWRHTGGQETQYF. In DNA, the CDR3 is TGTGCCAGCAGCTGGAGACATACAGGGGGACAAGAGACCCAGTACTTC.

This clonotype has only one observation. The chain recombines TRBV2 with TRBJ1-1; possible D gene TRBD1, 5 bases. Trimming cost V 0 bases and J 4 bases, with 9 bases left between them. The CDR3 extends over 14 amino acids. Germline V gene data show CDR1 as SNHLY and CDR2 as FYNNEI. For the CDR3, the DNA is TGTGCCAGCAGTGAAGCGGGGGTTGGCACTGAAGCTTTCTTT. Amino acid sequence: CASSEAGVGTEAFF.

This clonotype was observed a handful of times. V is TRBV12-3 or TRBV12-4 and J is TRBJ1-5, with D tentatively TRBD1 (5 bases). With 6 bases removed from V and 2 bases from J, the gap between germline ends came to 14 bases. This CDR3 is 15 amino acids long. CDR3 loop: CASRDQGLGNQPQHF. CDR3 nucleotides: TGTGCCAGCAGGGATCAGGGTTTGGGCAATCAGCCCCAGCATTTT.

This clonotype was counted once. This chain uses TRBV7-2 with TRBJ2-3; possibly TRBD1 or TRBD2 for D (5 bases each). V gave up 0 bases and J gave up 4 bases, with 11 bases separating them. Per the germline V gene, CDR1 is SGHTA and CDR2 is FQGNSA. The CDR3 has 15 amino acids. CDR3: CASSLASRGADTQYF. CDR3 sequence (DNA): TGTGCCAGCAGCTTAGCCAGCCGGGGCGCAGATACGCAGTATTTT.

CDR3: CASSLNRFSSTDTQYF. CDR3 nucleotides: TGTGCCAGCAGCCTAAACAGGTTTTCTAGCACAGATACGCAGTATTTT. The genes are TRBV7-6 and TRBJ2-3; D may be TRBD1 (5 bases). The germline V and J ends were trimmed by 5 bases and 0 bases, with 15 bases remaining between them. In germline, CDR1 is SGHVS, CDR2 FNYEAQ. The CDR3 has 16 amino acids.